A selection of T cell receptor beta chains follows, all from one sample in a study of T-cell reconstitution after alpha-beta-depleted transplantation in children. TCRdb reprocessed the PCR reads with MiXCR, giving one entry per CDR3 protein. The sample includes about 540,000 distinct CDR3 sequences, over 25% seen only once; the top ten take under 45%. The sequences come from PBMCs, collected before TCRalphabeta/CD19-depleted stem cell transplant. The source of these receptors is a boy under two years old with Wiskott-Aldrich syndrome, due to receive a stem cell transplant. Both conserved end residues are part of each CDR3. D genes are given only for firm matches. Some rows have no size entry. The others give once, few or many, or a class for an expanded clone.

j_call d_call cdr3_length clone_size v_call cdr3_aa cdr3_nt
TRBJ2-6 TRBD2 18 few TRBV7-3 CASSSRGSGSLGANVLTF TGTGCCAGCAGCTCCCGAGGTAGCGGGAGTCTTGGGGCCAACGTCCTGACTTTC
TRBJ1-3 - 13 - TRBV12-3/TRBV12-4 CASSRGQLNTIYF TGTGCCAGCAGTCGTGGACAGTTAAACACCATATATTTT
TRBJ2-7 - 13 few TRBV5-5 CASSLRGGKEQYF TGTGCCAGCAGCCTGAGAGGGGGAAAAGAGCAGTACTTC
TRBJ2-3 - 15 - TRBV5-1 CASTSLGGPTDTQYF TGCGCCAGCACATCCTTGGGGGGACCGACAGATACGCAGTATTTT
TRBJ2-1 TRBD2 15 - TRBV5-1 CASSLVASGDNDQFF TGCGCCAGCAGCTTGGTTGCTAGCGGGGACAATGACCAGTTCTTC
TRBJ1-2 - 12 - TRBV20-1 CSAPQGNYGYTF TGCAGTGCTCCCCAGGGGAACTATGGCTACACCTTC
TRBJ2-3 - 15 - TRBV10-3 CAISEPGINTDTQYF TGTGCCATCAGTGAGCCGGGGATAAACACAGATACGCAGTATTTT
TRBJ2-1 - 14 - TRBV24-1 CATSDPGGRGEQFF TGTGCCACCAGTGATCCCGGGGGTAGGGGTGAGCAGTTCTTC
TRBJ2-2 TRBD1 18 - TRBV2 CASSGRDRGLLNTGELFF TGTGCCAGCAGTGGCCGGGACAGGGGGCTACTCAACACCGGGGAGCTGTTTTTT
TRBJ2-5 - 12 - TRBV29-1 CSVVDDQETQYF TGCAGCGTTGTTGACGACCAAGAGACCCAGTACTTC
TRBJ2-3 - 14 few TRBV5-1 CASSPGTELGTQYF TGCGCCAGCAGCCCCGGGACGGAGCTAGGTACGCAGTATTTT
TRBJ2-1 TRBD2 14 - TRBV5-1 CASSLARASGEQFF TGCGCCAGCAGCTTGGCGCGGGCTAGCGGTGAGCAGTTCTTC
TRBJ1-5 - 13 once TRBV24-1 CATQSGREKPQHF TGTGCCACTCAATCGGGACGGGAGAAGCCCCAGCATTTT
TRBJ1-5 - 16 - TRBV5-4 CASSPGGPGSNQPQHF TGTGCCAGCAGCCCGGGGGGGCCTGGGAGCAATCAGCCCCAGCATTTT
TRBJ2-7 - 13 - TRBV18 CASSPPGGLGQYF TGTGCCAGCTCACCACCGGGGGGCCTGGGGCAGTACTTC
TRBJ2-3 TRBD2 15 few TRBV7-9 CASSRKGLAGGTQYF TGTGCCAGCAGCCGAAAGGGACTAGCGGGAGGTACGCAGTATTTT
TRBJ2-6 - 15 few TRBV12-3/TRBV12-4 CASRIGVMGANVLTF TGTGCCAGCAGGATAGGGGTTATGGGGGCCAACGTCCTGACTTTC
TRBJ2-2 TRBD2 17 - TRBV2 CASSRTSGNSNTGELFF TGTGCCAGCAGCAGGACTAGCGGGAACTCGAACACCGGGGAGCTGTTTTTT
TRBJ2-1 - 15 few TRBV5-1 CASSLEGIPFHEQFF TGCGCCAGCAGCTTGGAAGGTATTCCCTTCCATGAGCAGTTCTTC
TRBJ1-4 - 13 few TRBV28 CASSLYSYEKLFF TGTGCCAGCAGTTTGTACTCTTACGAAAAACTGTTTTTT
TRBJ2-1 - 15 - TRBV12-3/TRBV12-4 CASGVLVGIYNEQFF TGTGCCAGTGGGGTTCTAGTAGGGATTTACAATGAGCAGTTCTTC
TRBJ2-1 - 17 few TRBV9 CASSVGDGSGSYNEQFF TGTGCCAGCAGCGTAGGGGACGGGAGCGGCTCCTACAATGAGCAGTTCTTC
TRBJ2-5 - 15 - TRBV27 CASRPFRRAGETQYF TGTGCCAGCAGGCCCTTTCGGCGGGCGGGGGAGACCCAGTACTTC
TRBJ2-1 - 17 few TRBV10-3 CAISDRSRRGSYNEQFF TGTGCCATCAGTGATCGTTCGCGGAGAGGCTCCTACAATGAGCAGTTCTTC
TRBJ1-1 TRBD1 14 few TRBV7-9 CASSAGTGVPEAFF TGTGCCAGCAGCGCCGGGACAGGGGTTCCTGAAGCTTTCTTT
TRBJ2-7 - 15 - TRBV28 CASSAFGWGLWEQYF TGTGCCAGCAGTGCATTCGGGTGGGGCTTATGGGAGCAGTACTTC
TRBJ1-2 - 13 - TRBV5-1 CASSGGPWDGYTF TGCGCCAGCAGCGGCGGACCCTGGGATGGCTACACCTTC
TRBJ2-7 TRBD1 16 - TRBV28 CASSSADRGISYEQYF TGTGCCAGCAGTTCGGCTGACAGGGGTATTTCCTACGAGCAGTACTTC
TRBJ2-4 - 15 few TRBV10-2 CASSESQIAKNIQYF TGCGCCAGCAGTGAGTCCCAGATAGCCAAAAACATTCAGTACTTC
TRBJ2-5 - 12 - TRBV10-3 CAISGAGETQYF TGTGCCATCAGTGGGGCGGGTGAGACCCAGTATTTC
TRBJ2-7 TRBD2 16 - TRBV27 CASSFGPREGHYEQYF TGTGCCAGCAGTTTCGGCCCGCGGGAGGGCCACTACGAGCAGTACTTC
TRBJ1-1 TRBD1 15 few TRBV20-1 CSARRTGTMNTEAFF TGCAGTGCCAGGAGGACAGGGACGATGAACACTGAAGCTTTCTTT
TRBJ2-1 - 11 - TRBV7-2 CASTPIHEQFF TGTGCCAGCACCCCGATCCATGAGCAGTTCTTC
TRBJ2-5 TRBD1 14 few TRBV20-1 CSAVLGTGAETQYF TGCAGTGCTGTCCTCGGGACAGGGGCAGAGACCCAGTACTTC
TRBJ2-7 TRBD1 14 - TRBV20-1 CSASPGQRAYEQYF TGCAGTGCTAGCCCGGGACAGAGAGCCTACGAGCAGTACTTC
TRBJ2-7 - 15 few TRBV4-1 CASSQLGGPGYEQYF TGCGCCAGCAGCCAATTAGGAGGGCCCGGCTACGAGCAGTACTTC
TRBJ2-1 - 14 - TRBV30 CAWSVRGGGLEQFF TGTGCCTGGAGTGTACGAGGAGGCGGTTTGGAGCAGTTCTTC
TRBJ2-5 - 14 once TRBV7-2 CASNGHRIGETQYF TGTGCCAGCAATGGACACAGAATAGGAGAGACCCAGTACTTC
TRBJ2-5 - 14 few TRBV5-1 CASSLVEGKETQYF TGCGCCAGCAGCTTGGTTGAGGGGAAAGAGACCCAGTACTTC
TRBJ2-3 TRBD1 14 - TRBV5-1 CASSSRQGGDTQYF TGCGCCAGCAGCTCAAGACAGGGGGGAGATACGCAGTATTTT
TRBJ2-7 - 14 - TRBV5-1 CASSLVAFSYEQYF TGCGCCAGCAGCTTGGTAGCCTTCTCCTACGAGCAGTACTTC
TRBJ2-5 TRBD2 13 - TRBV29-1 CSVVGTSGMAQYF TGCAGCGTTGTGGGGACTAGCGGGATGGCCCAGTACTTC
TRBJ2-3 TRBD2 16 - TRBV5-1 CASSLSSPSGADTQYF TGCGCCAGCAGCTTATCGAGTCCTAGCGGTGCAGATACGCAGTATTTT
TRBJ2-1 - 14 - TRBV3-1 CASSHSGPYNEQFF TGTGCCAGCAGCCACAGCGGGCCATACAATGAGCAGTTCTTC
TRBJ2-6 TRBD2 16 - TRBV5-1 CASRLAGVSGANVLTF TGCGCCAGCAGACTAGCGGGGGTCTCTGGGGCCAACGTCCTGACTTTC
TRBJ2-4 - 13 once TRBV2 CASWGNIAALGYF TGTGCCAGCTGGGGAAACATAGCGGCCCTGGGGTACTTC
TRBJ2-5 - 13 - TRBV5-1 CASSTQGSETQYF TGCGCCAGCAGCACGCAGGGTTCGGAGACCCAGTACTTC
TRBJ1-4 - 11 - TRBV30 CAFTNGEKLFF TGTGCCTTTACTAACGGGGAAAAACTGTTTTTT
TRBJ2-3 TRBD2 15 - TRBV12-3/TRBV12-4 CASSGTSGRTDTQYF TGTGCCAGCAGCGGGACTAGCGGGCGCACAGATACGCAGTATTTT
TRBJ2-5 - 14 - TRBV5-1 CASSLEGEQETQYF TGCGCCAGCAGCTTAGAGGGGGAGCAAGAGACCCAGTACTTC
TRBJ2-5 - 12 - TRBV20-1 CSAKDWGETQYF TGCAGTGCTAAGGACTGGGGGGAGACCCAGTACTTC
TRBJ1-1 TRBD1 13 few TRBV20-1 CSAPFQGAREAFF TGCAGTGCGCCTTTTCAGGGGGCGCGTGAAGCTTTCTTT
TRBJ2-2 - 14 - TRBV6-2/TRBV6-3 CASSPTGFTGELFF TGTGCCAGCAGTCCGACAGGTTTCACCGGGGAGCTGTTTTTT
TRBJ2-5 TRBD2 13 - TRBV12-3/TRBV12-4 CASSWGGLETQYF TGTGCCAGCAGTTGGGGGGGATTGGAGACCCAGTACTTC
TRBJ2-1 TRBD2 14 - TRBV5-1 CASSVELAADEQFF TGCGCCAGCAGCGTCGAACTAGCGGCAGATGAGCAGTTCTTC